These 17 T cell receptor beta chains were all obtained from the same sample, sequenced in a study of CD8 T cells in Susac syndrome. Reverse transcription of about 0.45 to 1 ug RNA was performed with random hexamers. TCRdb used MiXCR to reprocess the immunoSEQ multiplex PCR reads, holding one entry per CDR3 protein. The repertoire consists of 110,000 or so distinct CDR3 sequences, with 85% to 95% occurring once and the leading ten covering approximately 0.097%. What was sequenced was CD4+ T cells from PBMCs. The receptors were gathered from a human donor with multiple sclerosis.

The rearrangement joins TRBV12-3 or TRBV12-4 to TRBJ2-5, with a weak D call TRBD2 (5 bases). V was cut by 7 bases and J by 1 base, with 13 bases left in between. The CDR3 length is 14 residues. This CDR3 is CASTLRGSQETQYF. The DNA for the CDR3 is TGTGCCAGCACCTTGCGAGGGTCCCAAGAGACCCAGTACTTC.

The chain couples TRBV6-1 to TRBJ1-5; TRBD1 is a possible D gene (5 bases). Germline V gives CDR1 MNHNS, CDR2 SASEGT. V dropped 0 bases and J dropped 2 bases, with 11 bases sitting between them. The CDR3 totals 16 residues. DNA for the CDR3: TGTGCCAGCAGTGAAGCAGGGACGGGGGGCAATCAGCCCCAGCATTTT. As protein: CASSEAGTGGNQPQHF.

CDR3 bases: TGTGCCAGCAGTTCTCAGGGGCTGAGTACAGATACGCAGTATTTT. This codes for CASSSQGLSTDTQYF. The chain couples TRBV28 to TRBJ2-3; D is perhaps TRBD1 (6 bases). CDR3 length: 15 amino acids. V lost 4 bases and J lost 3, with 14 bases in between. Germline-derived CDR1 and CDR2 are MDHEN and SYDVKM.

The chain is built from TRBV7-3 and TRBJ2-1; D unclear. Trimming took off 2 bases at V and 0 bases at J, with 8 bases between the two ends. Germline values: CDR1 SGHTA, CDR2 FQGTGA. This CDR3 is 15 amino acids long. The CDR3 coding sequence is TGTGCCAGCAGCTTATTTCAGAGCTCCTACAATGAGCAGTTCTTC. Translating gives CASSLFQSSYNEQFF.

For the CDR3, the DNA is TGTGCCAGTAGTATAACGGGAGGAGCCGCTGAAGCTTTCTTT. Translated, it gives CASSITGGAAEAFF. The genes are TRBV19 and TRBJ1-1; D is unclear. Germline CDR1 reads LNHDA; CDR2 reads SQIVND (reference sequence). The length of the CDR3 is 14 residues. Trimming shortened V by 2 bases and J by 6 bases, and 13 bases separated the two germline ends.

This chain joins TRBV5-1 and TRBJ1-1, with D tentatively TRBD1 (5 bases). The CDR3 totals 13 residues. With 4 bases removed from V and 3 bases from J, the gap between germline ends came to 10 bases. The V gene's germline CDR1 is SGHRS and CDR2 YFSETQ. The CDR3 region has the DNA TGCGCCAGCAGCCAACAGGAGGACACTGAAGCTTTCTTT. It yields the protein CASSQQEDTEAFF.

The genes are TRBV19 and TRBJ1-2; 7 nucleotides agree with TRBD1. The CDR3 is 14 residues long. Trimming at V came to 5 bases and at J to 6 bases, leaving 9 bases not matched to a gene. Germline CDR1 is LNHDA and CDR2 is SQIVND (reference sequence). The CDR3 nucleotides read TGTGCCAGTAGTGCCTCCACAGGGGTCCATGGCTACACCTTC. It encodes CASSASTGVHGYTF.

The genes are TRBV19 and TRBJ1-5; D call uncertain. Germline values: CDR1 LNHDA, CDR2 SQIVND (reference sequence). V gave up 4 bases and J gave up 0 bases, with 10 bases separating them. The CDR3 has 15 residues. The CDR3 sequence: CASSRPYPSNQPQHF. The CDR3 coding sequence is TGTGCCAGTAGTAGGCCATATCCTAGCAATCAGCCCCAGCATTTT.

J is TRBJ1-2 and V is TRBV12-3 or TRBV12-4; tentative D call: TRBD1 (5 bases). The CDR3 consists of 13 residues. V lost 4 bases, J lost 4 bases, and 10 bases lay in between. The CDR3 DNA is TGTGCCAGCAGTTCCCCCGGGGCCTATGGCTACACCTTC. Residues: CASSSPGAYGYTF.

This rearrangement joins TRBV29-1 to TRBJ1-2; D call uncertain. The CDR3 has 11 amino acids. Germline V gene lookup returns CDR1 SQVTM and CDR2 ANQGSEA. V was shortened by 7 bases and J by 2 bases, with 8 bases between the two germline ends. CDR3: CSGVLNYGYTF. CDR3 sequence (DNA): TGCAGCGGGGTGCTAAACTATGGCTACACCTTC.

V usage is TRBV11-2 and J usage is TRBJ1-5; D perhaps matches TRBD1 (6 bases). CDR1 SGHAT and CDR2 FQNNGV come from the germline V gene. This CDR3 has 15 amino acids. V lost 5 bases and J lost 5, with 16 bases in between. DNA for the CDR3: TGTGCCAGCAGCCAATCCGGGACAAAAGATCAGCCCCAGCATTTT. This sequence encodes CASSQSGTKDQPQHF. Full variable domain (outside the CDR3, taken from reference TRBV11-2 and TRBJ1-5): EAGVAQSPRYKIIEKRQSVAFWCNPISGHATLYWYQQILGQGPKLLIQFQNNGVVDDSQLPKDRFSAERLKGVDSTLKIQPAKLEDSAVYLCASSQSGTKDQPQHFGDGTRLSIL.

The chain is built from TRBV11-3 and TRBJ1-2; the D gene is possibly TRBD1 (5 bases). Germline V gene sequence: CDR1 SGHNT, CDR2 YENEEA. V was shortened by 0 bases and J by 8 bases, with 7 bases between the two germline ends. The CDR3 sequence is 12 residues long. For the CDR3, the DNA is TGTGCCAGCAGCTTAGATGGGGCGGGCTACACCTTC. This encodes CASSLDGAGYTF.

This chain links TRBV2 with TRBJ2-5; 8 bases are a match to TRBD2. The CDR3 runs to 14 residues. The germline gives CDR1 SNHLY, CDR2 FYNNEI. V trimming: 8 bases; J trimming: 5 bases; junction bases outside the gene matches: 10. The CDR3, as DNA: TGTGCCAGCTGCTACGGGAGGGCCGGGGAGACCCAGTACTTC. As protein: CASCYGRAGETQYF.

This chain links TRBV6-2 or TRBV6-3 with TRBJ2-5; D is possibly TRBD1 (6 bases). V shed 5 bases and J shed 5 bases, with 18 bases lying between them. The CDR3 sequence is 15 residues long. The germline V gene has CDR1 MNHEY and CDR2 SVGEGT. In DNA, the CDR3 is TGTGCCAGCAGTATGACCTTACAGGGAGCGGAGACCCAGTACTTC. Amino acid sequence: CASSMTLQGAETQYF.

The genes are TRBV30 and TRBJ2-7, with TRBD2 matching 7 bases. Germline-derived CDR1 and CDR2 are GTSNPN and SVGIG (reference sequence). After removal of 1 base from V and 6 bases from J, the junction contained 6 bases not matched to a gene. There are 13 residues in the CDR3. The CDR3 DNA reads as TGTGCCTGGAGTGGTTTCAGGGAGGGCGAGCAGTACTTC. Encoded protein: CAWSGFREGEQYF.

The chain uses TRBV7-2 and TRBJ2-2; D not resolved. The CDR3 has 15 amino acids. The germline V gene encodes CDR1 SGHTA and CDR2 FQGNSA. Trimming removed 3 bases at V and 6 bases at J, with 14 bases between. The CDR3 DNA is TGTGCCAGCAGCTTGCGACGGTCGGGTGCCGGGGAGCTGTTTTTT. Translated, it gives CASSLRRSGAGELFF.

CDR3 nucleotide sequence: TGTGCCAGCAGCTTAAGGGAAAATTCACCCCTCCACTTT. It translates to CASSLRENSPLHF. The rearrangement uses TRBV7-9 and TRBJ1-6; the D is unclear. Trimming removed 2 bases at V and 7 bases at J, with 6 bases between. The CDR3 has 13 residues. CDR1 is SEHNR, CDR2 FQNEAQ, per germline (reference sequence).